The 2 T cell receptor beta chains reported below all come from one sample, sequenced in a study of T cell responses to AZD1222 COVID-19 vaccine. The assay was immunoSEQ multiplex PCR, and TCRdb's table has in-frame clones only and misses some. This repertoire shows approximately 180,000 clones, 75% to 95% found once; its top ten account for around 3%. This specimen was peripheral blood, taken on day 0 of AZD1222 vaccination. Receptor source: an adult in good health.

The chain links TRBV7-9 to TRBJ2-2, with D tentatively TRBD2 (5 bases). Germline V gene sequence: CDR1 SEHNR, CDR2 FQNEAQ (reference sequence). The germline V and J ends were trimmed by 5 bases and 4 bases, with 14 bases remaining between them. The CDR3 is made up of 15 amino acids. In DNA, the CDR3 is TGTGCCAGCAGCCAAGCCGGTGGGAGCACCGGGGAGCTGTTTTTT. Its protein is CASSQAGGSTGELFF.

The chain has TRBV5-4 and TRBJ1-1, with 10 nucleotides matching TRBD1. V dropped 4 bases and J dropped 1; count of bases not matched to a gene: 7. CDR1 is SGHNT, CDR2 YYREEE, per germline (reference sequence). The CDR3 covers 16 residues. The CDR3 DNA is TGTGCCAGCAGCCCCGGGACAGGGGCTGGGAACACTGAAGCTTTCTTT. It is translated as CASSPGTGAGNTEAFF. The variable domain in full, with the rest retrieved from reference TRBV5-4 and TRBJ1-1, is ETGVTQSPTHLIKTRGQQVTLRCSSQSGHNTVSWYQQALGQGPQFIFQYYREEENGRGNFPPRFSGLQFPNYSSELNVNALELDDSALYLCASSPGTGAGNTEAFFGQGTRLTVV.